Shown below are 8 T cell receptor beta chains from a single sample sequenced in a study of T cell responses to AZD1222 COVID-19 vaccine (dated by TCRdb to 2020 to 2023). The sample's time point label, decoded: baseline before first vaccination. Library preparation employed the immunoSEQ multiplex PCR assay. TCRdb stores this immuneACCESS table with in-frame sequences only. Part of the clones is absent; in the studies checked, under half of the shortfall reflects unresolved V genes, and no reason is known for the rest. In all, the sample holds fewer than 200,000 clones, and 70% to 90% of those were seen once. Together, the top ten hold approximately 1.6% of the sample. The sample was peripheral blood, taken on day 0 of AZD1222 vaccination. Receptors originate from an adult in good health.

V and J are TRBV2 and TRBJ1-1, with D hard to call. V dropped 4 bases and J dropped 1 base, with 7 bases sitting between them. This CDR3 is 13 amino acids long. CDR1 SNHLY and CDR2 FYNNEI come from the germline V gene. This CDR3 is CASSVLGNTEAFF. The CDR3 DNA reads as TGTGCCAGCAGTGTTCTGGGGAACACTGAAGCTTTCTTT. Drawing the rest from reference TRBV2 and TRBJ1-1, the complete variable domain is EPEVTQTPSHQVTQMGQEVILRCVPISNHLYFYWYRQILGQKVEFLVSFYNNEISEKSEIFDDQFSVERPDGSNFTLKIRSTKLEDSAMYFCASSVLGNTEAFFGQGTRLTVV.

V and J are TRBV24-1 and TRBJ2-2, with 7 bases that match TRBD2. The CDR3 totals 13 residues. The trim removed 8 bases at V and 5 bases at J, leaving 4 bases unmatched. Germline CDR1 and CDR2: KGHDR and SFDVKD. CDR3 coding DNA: TGTGCCACCACCCCGGGGGGAACCGGGGAGCTGTTTTTT. This encodes CATTPGGTGELFF.

The rearrangement joins TRBV2 to TRBJ2-1, with D perhaps TRBD2 (6 bases). There are 13 residues in the CDR3. Germline V CDR1 and CDR2: SNHLY, FYNNEI. Trimming cost V 7 bases and J 3 bases, with 10 bases left between them. The CDR3 protein is CASKETSYNEQFF. The CDR3 DNA reads as TGTGCCAGCAAAGAGACTAGCTACAATGAGCAGTTCTTC.

The V gene is TRBV6-2 or TRBV6-3, the J gene TRBJ2-3, with D possibly matching TRBD1 (5 bases). The germline V gene has CDR1 MNHEY and CDR2 SVGEGT. Trimming removed 5 bases from V and 0 bases from J, with 9 bases in between. This CDR3 has 14 residues. In DNA, the CDR3 is TGTGCCAGCAGTCAGGACACCAGCACAGATACGCAGTATTTT. This codes for CASSQDTSTDTQYF.

This rearrangement joins TRBV20-1 to TRBJ2-5; D unresolved. Trimming removed 5 bases from V and 0 bases from J, with 4 bases in between. This CDR3 has 11 residues. The germline V gene has CDR1 DFQATT and CDR2 SNEGSKA (reference sequence). The CDR3 DNA reads TGCAGTGCTGGCTACCAAGAGACCCAGTACTTC. Encoded protein: CSAGYQETQYF.

This clone was detected once. J is TRBJ1-1 and V is TRBV7-2; unclear D gene. Trimming stripped 5 bases from V and 1 base from J, with 11 bases between. CDR3 length: 14 amino acids. Germline V gene lookup returns CDR1 SGHTA and CDR2 FQGNSA. CDR3 DNA sequence: TGTGCCAGCAGCCCTGACATTTCGAACACTGAAGCTTTCTTT. Amino acid sequence: CASSPDISNTEAFF.

This chain links TRBV5-8 with TRBJ1-5; D is uncertain. The CDR3 is 13 residues long. Trimming pared 4 bases from V and 9 bases from J, leaving 14 bases between. Germline V gene lookup returns CDR1 SGHTS and CDR2 YDEGEE. CDR3 sequence reads: CASSLGTAGPQHF. The DNA of the CDR3 is TGTGCCAGCAGCCTGGGCACTGCTGGGCCCCAGCATTTT.

This chain connects TRBV24-1 to TRBJ2-1; D gene unclear. CDR3 length: 16 residues. V was pared by 4 bases and J by 0 bases, with 12 bases between. Germline loops: CDR1 KGHDR, CDR2 SFDVKD. The CDR3 DNA reads TGTGCCACCAGTGAAGGCTGGGTTAGCTCCTACAATGAGCAGTTCTTC. Residues: CATSEGWVSSYNEQFF.